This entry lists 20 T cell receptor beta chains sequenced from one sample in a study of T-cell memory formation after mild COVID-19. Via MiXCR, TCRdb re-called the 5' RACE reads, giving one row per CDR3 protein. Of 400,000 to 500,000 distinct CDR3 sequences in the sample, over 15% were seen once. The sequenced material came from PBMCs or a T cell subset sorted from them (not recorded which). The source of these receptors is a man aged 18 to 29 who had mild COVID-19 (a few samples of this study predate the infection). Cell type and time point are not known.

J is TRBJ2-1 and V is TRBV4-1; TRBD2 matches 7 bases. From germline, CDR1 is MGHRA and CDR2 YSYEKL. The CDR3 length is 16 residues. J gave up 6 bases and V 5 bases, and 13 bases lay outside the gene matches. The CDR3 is CASSRGSGGLRNEQFF. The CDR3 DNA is TGCGCCAGCAGCAGGGGCTCGGGGGGACTCCGCAATGAGCAGTTCTTC.

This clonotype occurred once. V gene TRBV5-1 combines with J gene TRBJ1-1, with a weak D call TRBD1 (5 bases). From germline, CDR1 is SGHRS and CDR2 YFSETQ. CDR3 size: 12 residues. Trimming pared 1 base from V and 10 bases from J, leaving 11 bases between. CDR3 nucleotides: TGCGCCAGCAGCTTGACCCAGGGATCAGCTTTCTTT. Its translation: CASSLTQGSAFF. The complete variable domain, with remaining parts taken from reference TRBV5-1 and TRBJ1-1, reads KAGVTQTPRYLIKTRGQQVTLSCSPISGHRSVSWYQQTPGQGLQFLFEYFSETQRNKGNFPGRFSGRQFSNSRSEMNVSTLELGDSALYLCASSLTQGSAFFGQGTRLTVV.

Here the CDR3 DNA reads TGCGCCAGCAGCTTGGGGAGTCCGTACCAAGAGACCCAGTACTTC. Translating gives CASSLGSPYQETQYF. V usage is TRBV5-1 and J usage is TRBJ2-5, with D hard to call. The germline CDR1 and CDR2 sequences are SGHRS and YFSETQ. The V end lost 0 bases, the J end lost 0 bases, and 9 bases lay between the germline ends. There are 15 residues in the CDR3.

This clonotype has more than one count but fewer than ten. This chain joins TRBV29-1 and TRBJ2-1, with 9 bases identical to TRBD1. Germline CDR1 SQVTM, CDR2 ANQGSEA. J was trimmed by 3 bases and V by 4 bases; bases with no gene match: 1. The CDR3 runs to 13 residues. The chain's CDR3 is CSVGGQGYNEQFF. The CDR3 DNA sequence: TGCAGCGTTGGGGGACAGGGCTACAATGAGCAGTTCTTC.

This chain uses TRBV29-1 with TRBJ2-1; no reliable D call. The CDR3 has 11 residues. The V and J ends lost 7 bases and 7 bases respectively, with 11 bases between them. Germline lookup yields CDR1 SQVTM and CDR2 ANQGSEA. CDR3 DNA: TGCAGCGCGTACAGAGGAAATGAGCAGTTCTTC. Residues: CSAYRGNEQFF.

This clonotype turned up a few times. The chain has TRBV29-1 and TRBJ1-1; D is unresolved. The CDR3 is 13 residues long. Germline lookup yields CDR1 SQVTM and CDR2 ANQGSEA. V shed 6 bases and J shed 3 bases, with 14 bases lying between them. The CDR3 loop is CSVWGTVDTEAFF. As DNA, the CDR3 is TGCAGCGTGTGGGGAACTGTAGACACTGAAGCTTTCTTT. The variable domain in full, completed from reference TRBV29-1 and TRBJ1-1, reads SAVISQKPSRDICQRGTSLTIQCQVDSQVTMMFWYRQQPGQSLTLIATANQGSEATYESGFVIDKFPISRPNLTFSTLTVSNMSPEDSSIYLCSVWGTVDTEAFFGQGTRLTVV.

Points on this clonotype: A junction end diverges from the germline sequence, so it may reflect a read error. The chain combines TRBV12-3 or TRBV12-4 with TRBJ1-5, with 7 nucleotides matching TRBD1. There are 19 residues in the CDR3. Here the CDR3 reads CSSSRFSRGIRWSNQPQHF. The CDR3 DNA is TGTTCCAGCAGCAGGTTTTCCAGGGGGATTCGATGGAGCAATCAGCCCCAGCATTTT.

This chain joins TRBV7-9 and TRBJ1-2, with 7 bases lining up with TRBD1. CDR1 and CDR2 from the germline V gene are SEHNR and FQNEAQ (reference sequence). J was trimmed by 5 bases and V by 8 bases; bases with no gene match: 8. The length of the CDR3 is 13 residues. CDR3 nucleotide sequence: TGTGCCAGCGACGGGGGGACAGAGTATGGCTACACCTTC. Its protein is CASDGGTEYGYTF. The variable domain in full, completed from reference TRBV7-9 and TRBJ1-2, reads DTGVSQNPRHKITKRGQNVTFRCDPISEHNRLYWYRQTLGQGPEFLTYFQNEAQLEKSRLLSDRFSAERPKGSFSTLEIQRTEQGDSAMYLCASDGGTEYGYTFGSGTRLTVV.

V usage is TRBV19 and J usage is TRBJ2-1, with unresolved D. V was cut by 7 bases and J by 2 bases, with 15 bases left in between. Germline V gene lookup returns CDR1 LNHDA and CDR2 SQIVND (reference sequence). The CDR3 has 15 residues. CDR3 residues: CASTPDPWAYNEQFF. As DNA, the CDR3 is TGTGCCAGTACCCCCGACCCGTGGGCCTACAATGAGCAGTTCTTC. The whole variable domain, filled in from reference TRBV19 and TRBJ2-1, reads DGGITQSPKYLFRKEGQNVTLSCEQNLNHDAMYWYRQDPGQGLRLIYYSQIVNDFQKGDIAEGYSVSREKKESFPLTVTSAQKNPTAFYLCASTPDPWAYNEQFFGPGTRLTVL.

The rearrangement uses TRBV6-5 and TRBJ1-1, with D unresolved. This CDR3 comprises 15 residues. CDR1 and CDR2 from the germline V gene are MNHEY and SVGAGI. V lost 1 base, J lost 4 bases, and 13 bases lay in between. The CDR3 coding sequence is TGTGCCAGCAGTTACTTAAGCCCCACCTCCACTGAAGCTTTCTTT. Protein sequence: CASSYLSPTSTEAFF.

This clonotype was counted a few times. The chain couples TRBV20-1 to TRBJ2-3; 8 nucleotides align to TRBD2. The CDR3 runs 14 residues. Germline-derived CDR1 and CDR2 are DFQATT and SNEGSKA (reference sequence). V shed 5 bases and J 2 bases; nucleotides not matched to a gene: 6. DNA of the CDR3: TGCAGTGCTCCGCGGGGGGTAGACACAGATACGCAGTATTTT. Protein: CSAPRGVDTDTQYF.

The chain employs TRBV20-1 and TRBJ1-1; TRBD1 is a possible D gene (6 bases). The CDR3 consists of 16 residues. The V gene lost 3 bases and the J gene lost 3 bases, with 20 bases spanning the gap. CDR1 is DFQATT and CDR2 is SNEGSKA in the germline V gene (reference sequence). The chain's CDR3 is CSASYLPPTGHTEAFF. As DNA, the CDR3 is TGCAGTGCTAGTTATCTCCCGCCAACAGGGCACACTGAAGCTTTCTTT.

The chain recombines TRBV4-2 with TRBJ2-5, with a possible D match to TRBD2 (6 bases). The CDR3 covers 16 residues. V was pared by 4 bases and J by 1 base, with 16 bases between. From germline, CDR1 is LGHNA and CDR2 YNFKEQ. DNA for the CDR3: TGTGCCAGCAGCCGCCGGGCTACCGGGGGCCAAGAGACCCAGTACTTC. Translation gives CASSRRATGGQETQYF.

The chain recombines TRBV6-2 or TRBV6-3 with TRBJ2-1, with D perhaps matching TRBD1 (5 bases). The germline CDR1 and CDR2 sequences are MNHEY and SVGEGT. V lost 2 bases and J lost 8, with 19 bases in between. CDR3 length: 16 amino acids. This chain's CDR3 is CASSYRSRAARDEQFF. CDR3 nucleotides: TGTGCCAGCAGTTACAGAAGCAGGGCCGCTCGGGATGAGCAGTTCTTC.

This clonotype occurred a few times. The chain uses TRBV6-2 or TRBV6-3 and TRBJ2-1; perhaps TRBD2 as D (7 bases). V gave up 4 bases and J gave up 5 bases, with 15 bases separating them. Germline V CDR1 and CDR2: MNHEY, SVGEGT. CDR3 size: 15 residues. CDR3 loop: CASSFGGGANNEQFF. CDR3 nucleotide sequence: TGTGCCAGCAGTTTCGGTGGGGGGGCGAACAATGAGCAGTTCTTC.

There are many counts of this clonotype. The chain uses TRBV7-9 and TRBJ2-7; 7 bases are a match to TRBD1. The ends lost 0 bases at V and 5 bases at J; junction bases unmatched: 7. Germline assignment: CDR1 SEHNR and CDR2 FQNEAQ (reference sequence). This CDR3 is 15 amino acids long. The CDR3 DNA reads TGTGCCAGCAGCTTAGCCCACTCGACAGGGAACGAGCAGTACTTC. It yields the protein CASSLAHSTGNEQYF.

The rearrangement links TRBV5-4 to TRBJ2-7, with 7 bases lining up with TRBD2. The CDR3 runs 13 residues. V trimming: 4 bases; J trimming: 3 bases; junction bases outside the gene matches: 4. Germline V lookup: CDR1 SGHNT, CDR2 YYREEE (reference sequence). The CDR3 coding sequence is TGTGCCAGCAGCCGGGACTACTTCTACGAGCAGTACGTC. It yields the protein CASSRDYFYEQYV.

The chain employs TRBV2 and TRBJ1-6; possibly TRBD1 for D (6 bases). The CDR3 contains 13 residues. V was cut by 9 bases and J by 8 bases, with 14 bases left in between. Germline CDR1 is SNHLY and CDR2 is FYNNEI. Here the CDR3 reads CASFGQFDSPLHF. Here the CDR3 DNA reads TGTGCCAGTTTTGGACAGTTTGATTCACCCCTCCACTTT.

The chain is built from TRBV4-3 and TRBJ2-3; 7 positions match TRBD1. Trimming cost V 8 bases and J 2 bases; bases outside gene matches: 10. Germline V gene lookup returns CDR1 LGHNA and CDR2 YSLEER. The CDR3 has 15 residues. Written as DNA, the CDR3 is TGCGCCAGCTCTAGAGGGGGACAGTCCACAGATACGCAGTATTTT. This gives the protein CASSRGGQSTDTQYF.

The DNA of the CDR3 is TGCGCCAGCAGCTTGGCTTTGTCCGGGGGTGGCACCTTC. Its protein is CASSLALSGGGTF. The rearrangement links TRBV5-1 to TRBJ1-2, with D tentatively TRBD1 (5 bases). The CDR3 is 13 residues long. The germline V gene has CDR1 SGHRS and CDR2 YFSETQ. The V and J ends lost 0 bases and 13 bases respectively, with 16 bases between them.